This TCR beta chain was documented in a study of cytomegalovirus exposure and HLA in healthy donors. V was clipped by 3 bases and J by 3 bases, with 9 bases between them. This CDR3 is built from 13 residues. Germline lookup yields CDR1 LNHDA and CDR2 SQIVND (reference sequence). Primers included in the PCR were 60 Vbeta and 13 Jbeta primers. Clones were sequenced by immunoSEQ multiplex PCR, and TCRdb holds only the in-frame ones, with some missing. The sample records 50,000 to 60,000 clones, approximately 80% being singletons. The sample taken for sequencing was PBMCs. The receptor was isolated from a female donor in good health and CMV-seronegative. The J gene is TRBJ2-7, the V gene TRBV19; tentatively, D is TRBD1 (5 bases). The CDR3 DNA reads TGTGCCAGTAGTATGGGGCTAGACTACGAGCAGTACTTC. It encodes CASSMGLDYEQYF.